The clone carrying this T cell receptor (beta chain) was seen many times. The antigen remains unidentified. Quantitative 5'-RACE with molecular barcodes produced the TCR beta libraries. TCRdb re-derived calls from the 5' RACE reads in MiXCR, one entry per CDR3 protein. The profile covers 35,000 to 45,000 distinct CDR3 sequences, with about 11% appearing a single time and 1.1% to 1.5% taken by the ten largest. The record originates from a study of CD8 T cells in ankylosing spondylitis. Study conclusions and caveats: Some of these motif variants have turned up before, in reports on reactive arthritis synovial fluid and blood. There was reportedly significant enrichment of clones that were disease-linked in matched ankylosing spondylitis synovial fluid.

Losses at the gene ends were 1 base for V and 6 bases for J; bases not matched to a gene: 6. CDR3 length: 15 amino acids. From germline, CDR1 is MGHDK and CDR2 SYGVNS. J is TRBJ2-3 and V is TRBV25-1; 8 positions match TRBD1. The clonotype was recovered from a male donor with ankylosing spondylitis or in good health (not recorded which). Sequences were obtained from blood, either unsorted or a sorted T cell fraction (not recorded which). CDR3 region: CASSELGGQDDTQYF. In nucleotides, the CDR3 is TGTGCCAGCAGTGAATTAGGGGGACAGGATGATACGCAGTATTTT.